The clone carrying this T cell receptor beta chain turned up a few times. Its antigen is undetermined. The investigators reverse transcribed all of the isolated RNA, so they sequenced expressed TCRB transcripts. Profiled with immunoSEQ multiplex PCR; TCRdb holds only in-frame clones, not every one. The table has under 850,000 clones, around an eighth seen once. The CDR3 consists of 15 residues. The V gene's germline CDR1 is SEHNR and CDR2 FQNEAQ (reference sequence). The V and J ends lost 3 bases and 1 base respectively, with 9 bases between them. This entry comes from a study of beta chain features in type 1 diabetes. Overall study results and limits: Among patients with Type 1 diabetes, TCRB CDR3s were moderately but significantly shorter in every one of the four CD4+ subsets.

The sequencing input was naive CD4+ T cells from blood. The source is a man between 18 and 29 years old with type 1 diabetes. The chain employs TRBV7-9 and TRBJ2-2, with D possibly TRBD1 on 5 matching bases. CDR3 loop: CASSFSTVNTGELFF. The CDR3 nucleotides are TGTGCCAGCAGCTTCTCGACAGTGAACACCGGGGAGCTGTTTTTT.